This T cell receptor beta chain was captured in a study of blood T cell repertoires in COVID-19. Study details: Sources were T cells, B-cell-depleted T cells, or PBMCs; the material itself was cDNA or gDNA.

TCRdb's table, derived via immunoSEQ multiplex PCR, lists solely in-frame clones and lacks some. The table records about 310,000 clones, under 90% of them present only once. The CDR3 length is 15 residues. Trimming pared 5 bases from V and 8 bases from J, leaving 21 bases between. Germline V gene sequence: CDR1 MNHEY, CDR2 SMNVEV (reference sequence). The recovered donors of Cohort 3 showed two negative PCRs, clearance, or symptom resolution. V is TRBV27 and J is TRBJ1-2; D is perhaps TRBD1 (6 bases). The specimen was PBMCs or T cells enriched from blood (not recorded which). The sequence came from a woman aged 25-40 years who had recovered from COVID-19. The CDR3 is CASSPHLTGYQGYTF. In DNA, the CDR3 is TGTGCCAGCAGTCCTCATCTTACAGGGTACCAAGGCTACACCTTC.